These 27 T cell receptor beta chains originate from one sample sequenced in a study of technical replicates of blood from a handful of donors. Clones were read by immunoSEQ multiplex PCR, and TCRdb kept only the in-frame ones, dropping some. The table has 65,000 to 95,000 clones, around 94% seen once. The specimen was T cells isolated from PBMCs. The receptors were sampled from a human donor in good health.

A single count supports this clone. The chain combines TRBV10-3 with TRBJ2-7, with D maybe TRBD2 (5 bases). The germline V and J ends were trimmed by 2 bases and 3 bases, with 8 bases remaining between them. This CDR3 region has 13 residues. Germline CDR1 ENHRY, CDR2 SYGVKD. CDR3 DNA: TGTGCCATCAGTGAGCGGACTTTCTACGAGCAGTACTTC. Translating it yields CAISERTFYEQYF.

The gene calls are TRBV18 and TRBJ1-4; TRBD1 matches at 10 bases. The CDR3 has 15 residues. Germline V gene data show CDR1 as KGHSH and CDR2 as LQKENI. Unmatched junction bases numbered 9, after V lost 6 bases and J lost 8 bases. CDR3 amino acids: CASSPPGQGREKLFF. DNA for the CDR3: TGTGCCAGCTCGCCCCCGGGACAGGGGAGGGAAAAACTGTTTTTT.

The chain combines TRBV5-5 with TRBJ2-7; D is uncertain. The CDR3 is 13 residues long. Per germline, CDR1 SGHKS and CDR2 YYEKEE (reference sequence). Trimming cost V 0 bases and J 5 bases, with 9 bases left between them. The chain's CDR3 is CASSLASRDEQYF. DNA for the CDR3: TGTGCCAGCAGCTTGGCCTCTCGCGACGAGCAGTACTTC. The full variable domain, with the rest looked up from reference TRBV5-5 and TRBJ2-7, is DAGVTQSPTHLIKTRGQQVTLRCSPISGHKSVSWYQQVLGQGPQFIFQYYEKEERGRGNFPDRFSARQFPNYSSELNVNALLLGDSALYLCASSLASRDEQYFGPGTRLTVT.

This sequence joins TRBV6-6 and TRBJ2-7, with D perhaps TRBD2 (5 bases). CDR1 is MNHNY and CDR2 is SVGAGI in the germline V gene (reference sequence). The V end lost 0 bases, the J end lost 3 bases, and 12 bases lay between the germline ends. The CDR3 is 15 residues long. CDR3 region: CASSYSPGIGYEQYF. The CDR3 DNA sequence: TGTGCCAGCAGTTACTCTCCGGGGATAGGCTACGAGCAGTACTTC.

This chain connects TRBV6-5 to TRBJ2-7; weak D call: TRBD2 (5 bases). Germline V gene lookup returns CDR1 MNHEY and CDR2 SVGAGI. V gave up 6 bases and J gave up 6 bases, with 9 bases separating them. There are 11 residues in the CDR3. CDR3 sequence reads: CASSSRGEQYF. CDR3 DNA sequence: TGTGCCAGCAGCTCTCGGGGCGAGCAGTACTTC.

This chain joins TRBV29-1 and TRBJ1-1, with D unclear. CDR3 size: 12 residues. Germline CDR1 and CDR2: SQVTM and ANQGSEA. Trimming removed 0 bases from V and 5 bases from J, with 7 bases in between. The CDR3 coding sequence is TGCAGCGTTGAAGATGCGGGGACTGAAGCTTTCTTT. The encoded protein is CSVEDAGTEAFF.

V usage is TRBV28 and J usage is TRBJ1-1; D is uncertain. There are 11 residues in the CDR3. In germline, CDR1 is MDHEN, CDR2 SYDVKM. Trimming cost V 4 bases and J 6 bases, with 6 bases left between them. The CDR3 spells CASSSEPEAFF. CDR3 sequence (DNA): TGTGCCAGCAGTTCTGAGCCTGAAGCTTTCTTT.

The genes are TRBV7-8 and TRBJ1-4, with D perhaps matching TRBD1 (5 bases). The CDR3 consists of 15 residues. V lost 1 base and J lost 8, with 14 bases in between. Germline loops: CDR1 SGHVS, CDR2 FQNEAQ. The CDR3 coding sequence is TGTGCCAGCAGCTTAGATTCGGGGGAGGAGGAAAAACTGTTTTTT. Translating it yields CASSLDSGEEEKLFF.

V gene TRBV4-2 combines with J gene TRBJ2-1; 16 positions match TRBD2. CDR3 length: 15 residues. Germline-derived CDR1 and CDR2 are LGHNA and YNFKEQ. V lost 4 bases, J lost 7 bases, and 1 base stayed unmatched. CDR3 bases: TGTGCCAGCAGCCTGGGACTAGCGGGGGGGAATGAGCAGTTCTTC. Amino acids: CASSLGLAGGNEQFF.

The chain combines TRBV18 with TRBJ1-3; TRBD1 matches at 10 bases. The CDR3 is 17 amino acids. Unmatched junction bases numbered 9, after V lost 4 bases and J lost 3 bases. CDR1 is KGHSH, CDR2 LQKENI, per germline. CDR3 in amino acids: CASSLPQTGGFGNTIYF. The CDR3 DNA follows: TGTGCCAGCTCACTCCCCCAGACAGGGGGCTTTGGAAACACCATATATTTT.

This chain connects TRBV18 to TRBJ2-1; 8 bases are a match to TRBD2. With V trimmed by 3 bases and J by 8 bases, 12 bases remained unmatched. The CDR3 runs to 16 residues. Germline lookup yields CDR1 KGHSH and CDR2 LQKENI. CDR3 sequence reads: CASSPQAGEKWDEQFF. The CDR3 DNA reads TGTGCCAGCTCACCCCAAGCGGGAGAGAAGTGGGATGAGCAGTTCTTC.

CDR3 in DNA: TGTGCCAGCAGCTTGACAGGCCTAACTGGGGCCAACGTCCTGACTTTC. It is translated as CASSLTGLTGANVLTF. J is TRBJ2-6 and V is TRBV7-3; weak D call: TRBD1 (6 bases). The V and J ends lost 3 bases and 2 bases respectively, with 11 bases between them. The germline gives CDR1 SGHTA, CDR2 FQGTGA. The CDR3 runs to 16 residues.

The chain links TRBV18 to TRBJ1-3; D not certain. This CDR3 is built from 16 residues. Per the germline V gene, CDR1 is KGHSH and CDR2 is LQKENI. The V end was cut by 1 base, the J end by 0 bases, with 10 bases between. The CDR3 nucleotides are TGTGCCAGCTCACCACTGACAAGTAACTCTGGAAACACCATATATTTT. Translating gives CASSPLTSNSGNTIYF.

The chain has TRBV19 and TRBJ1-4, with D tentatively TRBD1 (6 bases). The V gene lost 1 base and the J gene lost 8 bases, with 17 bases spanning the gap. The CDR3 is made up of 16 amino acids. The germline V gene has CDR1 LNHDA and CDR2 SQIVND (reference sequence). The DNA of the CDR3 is TGTGCCAGTAGTATAGCTCCCAGGGGAGTTAAAGAAAAACTGTTTTTT. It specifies CASSIAPRGVKEKLFF. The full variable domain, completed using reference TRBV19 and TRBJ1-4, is DGGITQSPKYLFRKEGQNVTLSCEQNLNHDAMYWYRQDPGQGLRLIYYSQIVNDFQKGDIAEGYSVSREKKESFPLTVTSAQKNPTAFYLCASSIAPRGVKEKLFFGSGTQLSVL.

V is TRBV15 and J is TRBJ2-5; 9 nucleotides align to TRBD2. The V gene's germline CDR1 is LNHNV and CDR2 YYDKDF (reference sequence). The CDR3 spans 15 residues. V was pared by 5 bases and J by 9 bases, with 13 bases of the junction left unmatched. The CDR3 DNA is TGTGCCACCAGCGCCCGACTAGCGGCAGCCGCGGCCCAGTACTTC. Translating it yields CATSARLAAAAAQYF.

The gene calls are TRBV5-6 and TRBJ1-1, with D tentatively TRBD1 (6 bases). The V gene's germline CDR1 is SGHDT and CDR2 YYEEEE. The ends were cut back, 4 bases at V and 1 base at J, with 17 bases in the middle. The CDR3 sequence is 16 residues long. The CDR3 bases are TGTGCCAGCAGCCCGTACCTGGGACATACGAACACTGAAGCTTTCTTT. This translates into CASSPYLGHTNTEAFF.

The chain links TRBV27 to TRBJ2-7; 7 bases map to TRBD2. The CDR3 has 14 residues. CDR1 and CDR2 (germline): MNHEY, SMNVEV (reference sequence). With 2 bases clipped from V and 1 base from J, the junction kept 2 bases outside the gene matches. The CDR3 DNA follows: TGTGCCAGCAGTTTACTGGGGGGGTCCTACGAGCAGTACTTC. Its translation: CASSLLGGSYEQYF.

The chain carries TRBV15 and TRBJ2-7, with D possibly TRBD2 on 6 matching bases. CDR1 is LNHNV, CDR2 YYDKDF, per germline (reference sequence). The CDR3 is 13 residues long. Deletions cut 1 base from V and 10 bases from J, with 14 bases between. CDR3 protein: CATSRVGGSEQYF. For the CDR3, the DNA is TGTGCCACCAGCAGAGTCGGGGGTAGCGAACAGTACTTC.

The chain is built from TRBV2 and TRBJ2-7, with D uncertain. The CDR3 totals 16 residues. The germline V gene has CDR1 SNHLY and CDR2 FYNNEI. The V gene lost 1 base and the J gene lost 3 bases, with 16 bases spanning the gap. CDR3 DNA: TGTGCCAGCAGTGAAGAGCTATTTCCCGTCCTCTACGAGCAGTACTTC. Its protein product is CASSEELFPVLYEQYF.

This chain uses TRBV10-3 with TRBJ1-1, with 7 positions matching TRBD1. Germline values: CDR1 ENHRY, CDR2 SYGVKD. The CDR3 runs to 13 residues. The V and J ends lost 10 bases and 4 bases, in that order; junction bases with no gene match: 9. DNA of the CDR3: TGTGCCACCGCACAGGGGTTAGCCACTGAAGCTTTCTTT. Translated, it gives CATAQGLATEAFF.

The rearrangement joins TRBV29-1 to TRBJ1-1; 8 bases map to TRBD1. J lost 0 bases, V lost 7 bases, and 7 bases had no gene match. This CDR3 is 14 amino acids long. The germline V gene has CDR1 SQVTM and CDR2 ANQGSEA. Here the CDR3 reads CSASTGDVNTEAFF. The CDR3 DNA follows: TGCAGCGCTTCGACAGGGGACGTGAACACTGAAGCTTTCTTT.

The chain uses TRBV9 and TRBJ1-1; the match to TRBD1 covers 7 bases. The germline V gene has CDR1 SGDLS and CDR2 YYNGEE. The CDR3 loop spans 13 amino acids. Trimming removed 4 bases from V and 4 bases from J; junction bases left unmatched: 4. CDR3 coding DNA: TGTGCCAGCAGCCCAGGGGGGATCACTGAAGCTTTCTTT. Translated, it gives CASSPGGITEAFF.

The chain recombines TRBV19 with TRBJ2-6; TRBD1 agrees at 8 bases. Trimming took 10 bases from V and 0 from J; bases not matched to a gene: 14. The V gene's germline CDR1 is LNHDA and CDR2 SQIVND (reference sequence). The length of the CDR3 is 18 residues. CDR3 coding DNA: TGTGCCACCCTAGGAGGACAGGGCCGGCTCTCTGGGGCCAACGTCCTGACTTTC. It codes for CATLGGQGRLSGANVLTF. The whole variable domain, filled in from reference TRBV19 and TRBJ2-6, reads DGGITQSPKYLFRKEGQNVTLSCEQNLNHDAMYWYRQDPGQGLRLIYYSQIVNDFQKGDIAEGYSVSREKKESFPLTVTSAQKNPTAFYLCATLGGQGRLSGANVLTFGAGSRLTVL.

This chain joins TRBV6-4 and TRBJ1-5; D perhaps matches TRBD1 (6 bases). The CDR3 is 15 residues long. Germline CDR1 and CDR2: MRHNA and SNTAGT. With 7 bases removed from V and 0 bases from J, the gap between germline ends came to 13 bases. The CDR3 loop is CASTRGTSSNQPQHF. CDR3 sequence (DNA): TGTGCCAGCACGAGGGGGACGAGTAGCAATCAGCCCCAGCATTTT.

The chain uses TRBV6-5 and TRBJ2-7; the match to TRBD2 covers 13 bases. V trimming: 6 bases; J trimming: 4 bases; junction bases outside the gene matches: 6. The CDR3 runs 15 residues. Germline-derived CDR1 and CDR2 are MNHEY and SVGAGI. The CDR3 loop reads CASSRTSGSWYEQYF. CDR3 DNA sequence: TGTGCCAGCAGCCGGACTAGCGGGAGTTGGTACGAGCAGTACTTC.

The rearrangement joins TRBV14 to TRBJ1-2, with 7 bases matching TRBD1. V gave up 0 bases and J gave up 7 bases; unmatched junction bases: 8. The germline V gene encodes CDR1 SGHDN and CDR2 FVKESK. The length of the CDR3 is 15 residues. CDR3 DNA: TGTGCCAGCAGCCAAGAACTACCCCAGGGGGGTGGCTACACCTTC. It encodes CASSQELPQGGGYTF.

The CDR3 DNA reads as TGTGCCAGCAGCGTAGGCGCCGTCAATGAAAAACTGTTTTTT. It specifies CASSVGAVNEKLFF. V gene TRBV9 combines with J gene TRBJ1-4; D gene uncertain. Trimming took off 0 bases at V and 5 bases at J, with 8 bases between the two ends. The V gene's germline CDR1 is SGDLS and CDR2 YYNGEE. CDR3 size: 14 residues.